This entry lists 11 T cell receptor beta chains sequenced from one sample in a study of T-cell reconstitution after alpha-beta-depleted transplantation in children (TCRdb year 2016). The library was made by PCR. Instrument on record: Illumina HiSeq 2500. Molecular barcoding was employed in the preparation of TCR libraries, with unique molecular identifiers being used to normalize TCRbeta repertoire quantification. In TCRdb, the public reads were trimmed at Q25 with fastp and aligned with MiXCR, with productive beta chains retained. Identical CDR3 proteins give one entry, which carries the most common genes and DNA. The sample contains about 640,000 distinct CDR3 sequences, approximately 17% of them found a single time. The top ten hold 0.8% to 1.1% of the sample. Sequencing was performed on PBMCs from the stem cell graft donor, taken from the stem cell graft. These receptors all come from a human donor who donated a stem cell graft to a child with acute myeloid leukemia.

This clonotype was seen many times. The rearrangement uses TRBV20-1 and TRBJ2-7, with 7 bases that match TRBD2. The germline V gene has CDR1 DFQATT and CDR2 SNEGSKA (reference sequence). V was clipped by 3 bases and J by 0 bases; unmatched bases: 2. The CDR3 loop spans 13 amino acids. The CDR3 DNA reads TGCAGTGCTAGGGCGGGGGACTCCTACGAGCAGTACTTC. Translation gives CSARAGDSYEQYF.

Many counts were recorded for this clonotype. The J gene is TRBJ2-7, the V gene TRBV12-3 or TRBV12-4; perhaps TRBD1 as D (5 bases). Trimming pared 1 base from V and 4 bases from J, leaving 14 bases between. The CDR3 consists of 15 residues. The CDR3: CASSLDGYRWYEQYF. The CDR3 DNA sequence: TGTGCCAGCAGTTTAGATGGGTACAGGTGGTACGAGCAGTACTTC.

The sample holds a few counts of this clonotype. The genes are TRBV7-2 and TRBJ2-1, with D possibly being TRBD2 (5 bases). The germline gives CDR1 SGHTA, CDR2 FQGNSA. Trimming removed 4 bases at V and 7 bases at J, with 11 bases between. The CDR3 has 13 residues. DNA of the CDR3: TGTGCCAGCAGCTCCGGACTCCCTAATGAGCAGTTCTTC. The encoded protein is CASSSGLPNEQFF.

This clonotype was observed at least ten times. The chain links TRBV27 to TRBJ1-1, with 9 bases fitting TRBD1. The germline gives CDR1 MNHEY, CDR2 SMNVEV (reference sequence). V lost 7 bases and J lost 5; bases outside the gene matches: 14. This CDR3 spans 16 amino acids. The CDR3 nucleotides are TGTGCCAGCATACCCCGCACAGGGGGCAGAACGACTGAAGCTTTCTTT. It codes for CASIPRTGGRTTEAFF.

This clonotype was recorded many times. The chain employs TRBV7-9 and TRBJ1-1, with D possibly TRBD1 on 5 matching bases. V dropped 5 bases and J dropped 1 base, with 14 bases sitting between them. The germline gives CDR1 SEHNR, CDR2 FQNEAQ (reference sequence). CDR3 length: 15 residues. The CDR3 is CASSPRRDANTEAFF. CDR3 DNA: TGTGCCAGCAGCCCCCGCCGGGACGCGAACACTGAAGCTTTCTTT.

There are many counts of this clonotype. The rearrangement links TRBV7-9 to TRBJ2-7; tentatively, D is TRBD1 (5 bases). Trimming pared 1 base from V and 6 bases from J, leaving 7 bases between. The CDR3 covers 12 residues. Germline V CDR1 and CDR2: SEHNR, FQNEAQ (reference sequence). The CDR3 is CASSLVGAEQYF. The CDR3 bases are TGTGCCAGCAGCTTAGTAGGGGCCGAGCAGTACTTC. Based on the CDR3 plus reference TRBV7-9 and TRBJ2-7, the full variable domain is DTGVSQNPRHKITKRGQNVTFRCDPISEHNRLYWYRQTLGQGPEFLTYFQNEAQLEKSRLLSDRFSAERPKGSFSTLEIQRTEQGDSAMYLCASSLVGAEQYFGPGTRLTVT.

This chain uses TRBV28 with TRBJ2-7, with 9 bases identical to TRBD1. Germline CDR1 and CDR2: MDHEN and SYDVKM. With V trimmed by 9 bases and J by 2 bases, 17 bases remained unmatched. The CDR3 totals 17 residues. CDR3 in amino acids: CASSPVTTGGLTYEQYF. The CDR3 DNA sequence: TGTGCCAGTTCCCCAGTGACCACAGGGGGCCTTACCTACGAGCAGTACTTC.

This clonotype occurred a few times. V and J are TRBV7-2 and TRBJ2-5; D perhaps matches TRBD1 (6 bases). From germline, CDR1 is SGHTA and CDR2 FQGNSA. Trimming left V 5 bases short and J 3 bases short, with 13 bases between. The CDR3 is made up of 14 amino acids. CDR3 nucleotide sequence: TGTGCCAGCAGCACCGACAGGTTCAAAGAGACCCAGTACTTC. Protein sequence: CASSTDRFKETQYF.

The gene calls are TRBV11-2 and TRBJ2-3, with D possibly being TRBD2 (5 bases). CDR3 length equals 15 residues. V was clipped by 5 bases and J by 8 bases, with 20 bases between them. From germline, CDR1 is SGHAT and CDR2 FQNNGV. The CDR3 DNA reads as TGTGCCAGCAGCCCAACTGGATTACGGGCGGGTACGCAGTATTTT. It translates to CASSPTGLRAGTQYF.

This chain connects TRBV12-3 or TRBV12-4 to TRBJ2-1; TRBD1 matches 11 bases. This CDR3 has 17 amino acids. V shed 4 bases and J 4 bases; nucleotides not matched to a gene: 9. The CDR3 spells CASSWGVGTGGYNEQFF. DNA of the CDR3: TGTGCCAGCAGTTGGGGGGTGGGGACAGGGGGTTACAATGAGCAGTTCTTC.

This clonotype came up once. This chain uses TRBV10-1 with TRBJ2-2; the D gene is possibly TRBD2 (6 bases). The CDR3 contains 15 residues. The ends were cut back, 2 bases at V and 4 bases at J, with 11 bases in the middle. Germline-derived CDR1 and CDR2 are WNHNN and SYGVQD (reference sequence). The CDR3 bases are TGCGCCAGCAGTGAGACGACTAGAGGCACCGGGGAGCTGTTTTTT. Its protein product is CASSETTRGTGELFF.